The 9 T cell receptor delta chains listed next were all sequenced from one sample in a study of gamma-delta T cells after stem cell transplantation. TCRdb re-identified clones in the RT-PCR reads via CATT. The repertoire holds around 13,000 delta-chain clones, with approximately 31% as singletons. The sample comprised gamma-delta T cells. The source of these receptors is a human donor. It is not recorded whose cells these are; they may come from a transplant donor.

The rearrangement uses TRDV2 and TRDJ3; 11 nucleotides align to TRDD3. The germline V gene has CDR1 GEAIGNYY and CDR2 EKD. V was pared by 1 base and J by 2 bases, with 6 bases of the junction left unmatched. This CDR3 spans 19 amino acids. The chain's CDR3 is CACDTVLGDMPWDTRQMFF. CDR3 bases: TGTGCCTGTGACACGGTACTGGGGGATATGCCCTGGGACACCCGACAGATGTTTTTC.

The V call is TRDV1, the J call TRDJ1; possibly TRDD2 or TRDD3 for D (5 bases each). The CDR3 runs to 18 residues. V gave up 0 bases and J gave up 3 bases, with 20 bases separating them. Germline assignment: CDR1 TSWWSYY and CDR2 QGS. The CDR3, as DNA: TGTGCTCTTGGGGAACTGGGCCTACGTCTGGGAAGTGCCGATAAACTCATCTTT. This sequence encodes CALGELGLRLGSADKLIF.

This clone was seen more than once but under ten times. The rearrangement uses TRDV1 and TRDJ1; 8 positions match TRDD3. The CDR3 has 22 amino acids. In germline, CDR1 is TSWWSYY, CDR2 QGS. With 1 base clipped from V and 3 bases from J, the junction kept 25 bases outside the gene matches. The CDR3 sequence is CALGERRFGGTGDSPGADKLIF. The CDR3 region has the DNA TGTGCTCTTGGGGAACGTCGGTTCGGGGGAACGGGGGATAGCCCGGGGGCCGATAAACTCATCTTT.

This chain links TRDV2 with TRDJ1; D gene uncertain. Germline V lookup: CDR1 GEAIGNYY, CDR2 EKD. The length of the CDR3 is 14 residues. Deletions cut 0 bases from V and 1 base from J, with 8 bases between. The CDR3 sequence: CACDTAYSTDKLIF. Written as DNA, the CDR3 is TGTGCCTGTGACACCGCCTATAGCACCGATAAACTCATCTTT.

As to this clone: A much larger clone is a single base away; this may be a read error. The rearrangement uses TRDV2 and TRDJ3; TRDD3 matches 8 bases. The length of the CDR3 is 17 residues. CDR1 and CDR2 (germline): GEAIGNYY, EKD. V lost 0 bases to trimming and J lost 1 base; unmatched junction nucleotides: 1. The CDR3 protein is CACDTPGGSWDTRQMFF. CDR3 bases: TGTGCCTGTGACACCCCTGGGGGATCCTGGGACACCCGACAGATGTTTTTC.

By sample fraction, this clone is medium-sized. The same CDR3 is also encoded by other DNA sequences in this sample. The chain uses TRDV2 and TRDJ2; 12 nucleotides align to TRDD3. Germline V gives CDR1 GEAIGNYY, CDR2 EKD. CDR3 length: 15 amino acids. J lost 4 bases, V lost 3 bases, and 2 bases had no gene match. The CDR3, as DNA: TGTGCCTGTGACGTACTGGGGGATACGACAGCACAACTCTTCTTT. Amino acid sequence: CACDVLGDTTAQLFF.

This clone was counted a single time. The CDR3 here is CALGANPPLLGVSKLIF. The DNA of the CDR3 is TGTGCTCTTGGGGCCAACCCCCCCCTGCTGGGGGTCAGCAAACTCATCTTT. The chain couples TRDV1 to TRDJ1; 7 bases are shared with TRDD3. V shed 4 bases and J 8 bases; nucleotides not matched to a gene: 19. CDR3 length: 17 amino acids. From germline, CDR1 is TSWWSYY and CDR2 QGS.

The chain employs TRDV2 and TRDJ3; maybe TRDD3 (5 bases). Trimming took 0 bases from V and 0 from J, leaving 11 bases between them. Germline values: CDR1 GEAIGNYY, CDR2 EKD. This CDR3 is built from 18 residues. The CDR3 is CACDTLGNPSWDTRQMFF. The CDR3 nucleotides are TGTGCCTGTGACACCCTGGGAAACCCCTCCTGGGACACCCGACAGATGTTTTTC.

The CDR3 nucleotides are TGTGCTCTTGGGGAGCCTTCTTACTGGGGGACAGACACCGATAAACTCATCTTT. It encodes CALGEPSYWGTDTDKLIF. J is TRDJ1 and V is TRDV1; TRDD3 agrees at 9 bases. Germline loops: CDR1 TSWWSYY, CDR2 QGS. This CDR3 contains 18 residues. V shed 3 bases, J shed 0 bases, and the junction held 11 bases outside the gene matches.